The TCR beta chain described here comes from a study of human T cells and chemical hapten exposure. In this sample, this clonotype turned up a few times. Antigen unknown. Broader study findings: DPC sensitization did not alter TCRs above 1 in 1000 frequency.

The library gave individual cDNA molecules unique molecular identifiers. Per the authors' pipeline: The number of TCRs in each sample had a median of approximately 99,000 and spanned about 23,224 to 690,600. One entry per CDR3 protein, called by TCRdb with MiXCR from the RACE reads. The V and J calls were not made by the authors but by TCRdb's processing. The table lists about 77,000 distinct CDR3 sequences, approximately 8.1% of them singletons, with about 1.5% in the top ten. Time point of the sample: healthy volunteer bleed at 6 weeks. Total RNA was isolated from unfractionated whole blood. V lost 1 base and J 5 bases, leaving 14 bases between the germline ends. Per germline, CDR1 MGHRA and CDR2 YSYEKL. The CDR3 totals 15 residues.

The sample taken for sequencing was whole blood. The source is a female donor in good health. Some clones in this sample may be carry-over from other donors' samples. V gene TRBV4-1 combines with J gene TRBJ2-5; D is ambiguous. The CDR3 reads CASSQAPSDGETQYF. In DNA, the CDR3 is TGCGCCAGCAGCCAAGCCCCCTCGGACGGGGAGACCCAGTACTTC.